Below are 6 T cell receptor beta chains sequenced from a single sample in a study of cytomegalovirus exposure and HLA in healthy donors. The PCR made use of 60 Vbeta and 13 Jbeta primers. Libraries were prepared by immunoSEQ multiplex PCR; TCRdb keeps only in-frame clonotypes and omits some of them. This sample has 170,000 or so clones, with about 80% found just once. The sample comprised PBMCs. The receptors come from a boy under 18 in good health and CMV-seronegative.

The gene calls are TRBV29-1 and TRBJ2-2; perhaps TRBD1 as D (6 bases). The CDR3 is 14 amino acids. Germline V gene sequence: CDR1 SQVTM, CDR2 ANQGSEA. V was pared by 3 bases and J by 1 base, with 9 bases between. CDR3 coding DNA: TGCAGCGTTGAGTGGGGGCTGAACACCGGGGAGCTGTTTTTT. This gives the protein CSVEWGLNTGELFF.

The chain recombines TRBV5-1 with TRBJ1-1; no clear D. Germline CDR1 reads SGHRS; CDR2 reads YFSETQ. The CDR3 sequence is 14 residues long. V lost 4 bases to trimming and J lost 3 bases, with 13 bases between them. CDR3 sequence (DNA): TGCGCCAGCAGCCTAGACGGGAGAGACACTGAAGCTTTCTTT. Translation gives CASSLDGRDTEAFF.

This clone was picked up a small number of times. The chain employs TRBV29-1 and TRBJ1-2, with 7 bases matching TRBD1. Looked up from germline, CDR1 is SQVTM and CDR2 is ANQGSEA. The CDR3 has 15 residues. J was trimmed by 6 bases and V by 4 bases; bases with no gene match: 14. In DNA, the CDR3 is TGCAGCGTTGGAATCCCGGACAGGACTGAGGATGGCTACACCTTC. Protein sequence: CSVGIPDRTEDGYTF. The whole variable domain, remainder taken from reference TRBV29-1 and TRBJ1-2, is SAVISQKPSRDICQRGTSLTIQCQVDSQVTMMFWYRQQPGQSLTLIATANQGSEATYESGFVIDKFPISRPNLTFSTLTVSNMSPEDSSIYLCSVGIPDRTEDGYTFGSGTRLTVV.

The chain couples TRBV6-1 to TRBJ1-3, with D unclear. Per the germline V gene, CDR1 is MNHNS and CDR2 is SASEGT. With 4 bases removed from V and 3 bases from J, the gap between germline ends came to 13 bases. The CDR3 is 15 amino acids. In DNA, the CDR3 is TGTGCCAGCAGTGTCGGCCCGGAGGGTGGAAACACCATATATTTT. Amino acids: CASSVGPEGGNTIYF.

The sample holds a few counts of this clone. This chain links TRBV7-3 with TRBJ2-3; TRBD2 matches 9 bases. CDR3 length: 15 amino acids. Germline V gene data show CDR1 as SGHTA and CDR2 as FQGTGA. The V segment lost 5 bases and the J segment 5 bases; nucleotides outside the gene matches: 8. CDR3 protein: CASSRSGSREDTQYF. The CDR3 nucleotides read TGTGCCAGCAGCCGTAGCGGGAGCAGAGAAGATACGCAGTATTTT.

The chain is built from TRBV7-3 and TRBJ2-3; 9 nucleotides align to TRBD2. CDR3 length equals 15 residues. Trimming cost V 3 bases and J 4 bases; bases outside gene matches: 5. CDR1 is SGHTA and CDR2 is FQGTGA in the germline V gene. CDR3 DNA sequence: TGTGCCAGCAGCTTTAGCGGGAGCCCCGCAGATACGCAGTATTTT. This encodes CASSFSGSPADTQYF.